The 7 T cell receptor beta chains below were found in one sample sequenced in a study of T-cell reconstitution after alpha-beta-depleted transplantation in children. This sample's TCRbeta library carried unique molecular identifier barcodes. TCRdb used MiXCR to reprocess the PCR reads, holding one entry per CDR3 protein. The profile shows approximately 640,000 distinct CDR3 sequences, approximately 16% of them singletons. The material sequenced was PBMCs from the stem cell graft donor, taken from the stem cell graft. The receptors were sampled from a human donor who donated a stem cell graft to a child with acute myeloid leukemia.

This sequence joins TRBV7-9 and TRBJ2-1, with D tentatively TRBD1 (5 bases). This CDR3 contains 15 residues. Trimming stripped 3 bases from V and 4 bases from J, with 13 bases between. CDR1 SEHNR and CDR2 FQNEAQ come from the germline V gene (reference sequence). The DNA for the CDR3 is TGTGCCAGCAGCTTCCCCCAGGGCGCTTACAATGAGCAGTTCTTC. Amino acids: CASSFPQGAYNEQFF.

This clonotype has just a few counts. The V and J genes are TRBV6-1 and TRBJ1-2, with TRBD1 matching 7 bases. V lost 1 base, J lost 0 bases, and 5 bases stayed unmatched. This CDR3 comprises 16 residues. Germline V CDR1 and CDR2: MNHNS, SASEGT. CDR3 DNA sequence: TGTGCCAGCAGTGAAGGAGACAGGGACGCTAACTATGGCTACACCTTC. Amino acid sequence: CASSEGDRDANYGYTF.

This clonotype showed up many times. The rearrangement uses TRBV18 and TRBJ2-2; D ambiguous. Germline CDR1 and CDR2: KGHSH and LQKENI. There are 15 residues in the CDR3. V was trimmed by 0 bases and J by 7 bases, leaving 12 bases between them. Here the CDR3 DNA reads TGTGCCAGCTCACCACCCACAGCAGAGGACGGGGAGCTGTTTTTT. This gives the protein CASSPPTAEDGELFF.

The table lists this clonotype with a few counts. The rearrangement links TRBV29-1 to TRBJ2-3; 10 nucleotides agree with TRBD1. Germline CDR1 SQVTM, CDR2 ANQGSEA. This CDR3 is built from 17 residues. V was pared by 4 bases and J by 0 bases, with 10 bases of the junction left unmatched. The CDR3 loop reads CSVVRTGGIISTDTQYF. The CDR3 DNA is TGCAGCGTTGTTAGGACAGGGGGGATTATCAGCACAGATACGCAGTATTTT.

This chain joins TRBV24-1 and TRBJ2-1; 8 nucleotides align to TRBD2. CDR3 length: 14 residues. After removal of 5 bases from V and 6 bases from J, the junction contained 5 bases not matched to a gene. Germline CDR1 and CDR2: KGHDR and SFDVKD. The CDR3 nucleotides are TGTGCCACCAGTGGCAGCGGGGGCCGCAATGAGCAGTTCTTC. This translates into CATSGSGGRNEQFF.

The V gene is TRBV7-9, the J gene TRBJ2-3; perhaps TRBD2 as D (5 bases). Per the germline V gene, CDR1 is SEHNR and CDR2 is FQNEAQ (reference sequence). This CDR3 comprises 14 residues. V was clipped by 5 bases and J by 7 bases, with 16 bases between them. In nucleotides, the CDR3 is TGTGCCAGCAGCCCTCCGGGGTCCGGCAATACGCAGTATTTT. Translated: CASSPPGSGNTQYF. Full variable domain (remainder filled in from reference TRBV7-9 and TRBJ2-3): DTGVSQNPRHKITKRGQNVTFRCDPISEHNRLYWYRQTLGQGPEFLTYFQNEAQLEKSRLLSDRFSAERPKGSFSTLEIQRTEQGDSAMYLCASSPPGSGNTQYFGPGTRLTVL.

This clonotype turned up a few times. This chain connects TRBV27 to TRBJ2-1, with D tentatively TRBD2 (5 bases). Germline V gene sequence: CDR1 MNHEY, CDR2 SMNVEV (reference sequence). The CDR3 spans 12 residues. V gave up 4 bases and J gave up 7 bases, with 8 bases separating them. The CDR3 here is CASSYRRNEQFF. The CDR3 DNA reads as TGTGCCAGCAGTTATCGGAGGAATGAGCAGTTCTTC.